These 24 T cell receptor beta chains came from one sample sequenced in a study of response to subunit inactivated influenza vaccine. Each CDR3 protein gets one entry after TCRdb re-called the RT-PCR reads with MiXCR. Of 800,000 or so distinct CDR3 sequences in the sample, roughly 20% were seen once. The specimen was PBMCs from blood, collected less than 6 days after vaccination. The receptors derive from a man over 45 who received an inactivated influenza vaccine.

In its sample, this clonotype was seen a few times. The CDR3 nucleotides read TGTGCCAGCAGCACGACAGGGGTGAGCGAGCAGTACTTC. Translated: CASSTTGVSEQYF. The V call is TRBV7-8, the J call TRBJ2-7; 8 positions match TRBD1. CDR1 SGHVS and CDR2 FQNEAQ come from the germline V gene. V lost 5 bases, J lost 6 bases, and 6 bases stayed unmatched. CDR3 length equals 13 residues.

The chain recombines TRBV20-1 with TRBJ2-5, with 12 bases aligning to TRBD2. Unmatched junction bases numbered 7, after V lost 3 bases and J lost 5 bases. The CDR3 has 15 amino acids. From germline, CDR1 is DFQATT and CDR2 SNEGSKA (reference sequence). CDR3 amino acids: CSARWLAGGRETQYF. CDR3 bases: TGCAGTGCTAGGTGGCTAGCGGGGGGGAGGGAGACCCAGTACTTC.

There are a few counts of this clonotype. The J gene is TRBJ2-3, the V gene TRBV7-7, with a possible D match to TRBD1 (5 bases). V was shortened by 5 bases and J by 3 bases, with 12 bases between the two germline ends. This CDR3 has 14 amino acids. Germline loops: CDR1 SSHAT, CDR2 FNYEAQ (reference sequence). In nucleotides, the CDR3 is TGTGCCAGCAGCGCCGAGCAGGGTACAGATACGCAGTATTTT. Its protein is CASSAEQGTDTQYF.

V usage is TRBV19 and J usage is TRBJ2-7; TRBD2 might be the D (6 bases). The CDR3 runs to 15 residues. V lost 3 bases, J lost 2 bases, and 14 bases lay in between. The germline gives CDR1 LNHDA, CDR2 SQIVND (reference sequence). CDR3 in DNA: TGTGCCAGTAGTATCGGAGTGGGGGGTACCTACGAGCAGTACTTC. The encoded protein is CASSIGVGGTYEQYF.

In its sample, this clonotype was seen a few times. The chain combines TRBV9 with TRBJ2-1; 8 positions match TRBD1. The CDR3 loop spans 15 amino acids. The junction had 10 bases not matched to a gene; V was cut back by 3 bases and J by 8 bases. The germline V gene has CDR1 SGDLS and CDR2 YYNGEE. The chain's CDR3 is CASSARQGIVDEQFF. The CDR3 DNA reads as TGTGCCAGCAGCGCTCGACAGGGGATCGTCGATGAGCAGTTCTTC.

The chain joins TRBV20-1 to TRBJ2-5, with D possibly being TRBD2 (5 bases). The V and J ends lost 1 base and 5 bases respectively, with 8 bases between them. Germline loops: CDR1 DFQATT, CDR2 SNEGSKA (reference sequence). The CDR3 is 12 amino acids. The CDR3 nucleotides are TGCAGTGCTAGAGTACAGCGGGAGACCCAGTACTTC. Its translation: CSARVQRETQYF.

This chain uses TRBV5-1 with TRBJ2-1, with TRBD2 matching 11 bases. CDR1 and CDR2 (germline): SGHRS, YFSETQ. V was pared by 1 base and J by 6 bases, with 3 bases of the junction left unmatched. There are 15 residues in the CDR3. In DNA form, the CDR3 reads TGCGCCAGCAGCTTGAGTAGCGGGGGGGCCAATGAGCAGTTCTTC. Protein sequence: CASSLSSGGANEQFF.

In its sample, this clonotype was seen once. This rearrangement joins TRBV12-3 or TRBV12-4 to TRBJ2-5; 8 positions match TRBD2. This CDR3 is built from 15 residues. V gave up 5 bases and J gave up 2 bases; unmatched junction bases: 7. The CDR3 is CASSPPGGWQETQYF. In DNA, the CDR3 is TGTGCCAGCAGTCCCCCGGGGGGGTGGCAAGAGACCCAGTACTTC.

This chain joins TRBV6-1 and TRBJ2-5; D is unclear. CDR3 length: 15 amino acids. Trimming removed 6 bases at V and 7 bases at J, with 21 bases between. Per germline, CDR1 MNHNS and CDR2 SASEGT. The CDR3 bases are TGTGCCAGCAGCCCTACCAAAGGCCTCTTCGGGACCCAGTACTTC. Encoded protein: CASSPTKGLFGTQYF.

This clonotype came up many times. The chain employs TRBV25-1 and TRBJ1-4; D gene unclear. The germline V gene encodes CDR1 MGHDK and CDR2 SYGVNS. With 6 bases removed from V and 0 bases from J, the gap between germline ends came to 8 bases. The CDR3 totals 14 residues. CDR3: CASSLPATNEKLFF. The CDR3 DNA reads as TGTGCCAGCAGCTTACCTGCAACTAATGAAAAACTGTTTTTT.

This chain connects TRBV3-1 to TRBJ2-1; 10 positions agree with TRBD2. J was trimmed by 8 bases and V by 8 bases; bases with no gene match: 3. The CDR3 totals 12 residues. The germline CDR1 and CDR2 sequences are LGHDT and YNNKEL (reference sequence). The CDR3 DNA reads TGTGCCAGCGCTAGCGGGAGCTATGAGCAGTTCTTC. Translating it yields CASASGSYEQFF.

This clonotype was recorded many times. The rearrangement links TRBV7-6 to TRBJ1-2; D not resolved. CDR3 size: 15 residues. The germline V and J ends were trimmed by 1 base and 3 bases, with 12 bases remaining between them. Germline CDR1 and CDR2: SGHVS and FNYEAQ. The CDR3 is CASSLGTGMDYGYTF. The CDR3 DNA reads as TGTGCCAGCAGCTTAGGGACGGGGATGGACTATGGCTACACCTTC.

The CDR3 reads CASSQGLEAYEQYF. The CDR3 DNA follows: TGTGCCAGCAGCCAGGGACTGGAAGCCTACGAGCAGTACTTC. The rearrangement uses TRBV3-1 and TRBJ2-7, with a possible D match to TRBD2 (6 bases). The germline CDR1 and CDR2 sequences are LGHDT and YNNKEL (reference sequence). The CDR3 covers 14 residues. Between the trimmed V and J ends, which lost 3 bases and 2 bases, there was a span of 11 bases.

The chain links TRBV7-2 to TRBJ2-3; TRBD1 might be the D (6 bases). The germline gives CDR1 SGHTA, CDR2 FQGNSA. Trimming shortened V by 0 bases and J by 0 bases, and 13 bases separated the two germline ends. CDR3 length: 17 amino acids. The CDR3, as DNA: TGTGCCAGCAGCTTAGCAGGGACATCTTCTAGCACAGATACGCAGTATTTT. As protein: CASSLAGTSSSTDTQYF.

In this sample, this clonotype turned up a few times. An end of the junction does not agree with germline; a read error may underlie this. The rearrangement links TRBV7-9 to TRBJ2-1; the D is unclear. The V gene's germline CDR1 is SEHNR and CDR2 FQNEAQ (reference sequence). This CDR3 has 12 residues. The CDR3 loop is CASSLEDEIQIF. CDR3 bases: TGTGCCAGCAGCTTAGAGGACGAAATCCAGATCTTC.

This chain connects TRBV7-2 to TRBJ2-4; tentatively, D is TRBD2 (6 bases). Germline assignment: CDR1 SGHTA and CDR2 FQGNSA. V shed 5 bases and J shed 2 bases, with 19 bases lying between them. The CDR3 is made up of 17 amino acids. This chain's CDR3 is CASSQTTGGASKNIQYF. The CDR3 DNA is TGTGCCAGCAGCCAGACCACTGGCGGGGCCTCCAAAAACATTCAGTACTTC.

The rearrangement uses TRBV24-1 and TRBJ2-7, with 10 nucleotides matching TRBD1. Germline CDR1 and CDR2: KGHDR and SFDVKD. Trimming cost V 3 bases and J 3 bases; bases outside gene matches: 4. There are 15 residues in the CDR3. The CDR3 region has the DNA TGTGCCACCAGTGATACGGGACAGGGGATCTACGAGCAGTACTTC. This codes for CATSDTGQGIYEQYF.

At least ten counts were recorded for this clonotype. A junction boundary mismatches the germline segment, possibly from a read error. The chain joins TRBV7-2 to TRBJ2-3; no clear D gene. The CDR3 is 13 residues long. Germline V CDR1 and CDR2: SGHTA, FQGNSA. This CDR3 reads CASSFTGADTQYF. CDR3 nucleotide sequence: TGCGCCAGCAGCTTTACCGGAGCAGATACGCAGTATTTT.

This chain joins TRBV2 and TRBJ1-4; D possibly corresponds to TRBD1 (6 bases). V lost 7 bases and J 10 bases, leaving 16 bases between the germline ends. CDR1 and CDR2 from the germline V gene are SNHLY and FYNNEI. The length of the CDR3 is 13 residues. DNA of the CDR3: TGTGCCAGCACCACAGGGAGGGAAGGAAAACTGTTTTTT. It is translated as CASTTGREGKLFF.

V usage is TRBV7-2 and J usage is TRBJ2-1, with 7 bases fitting TRBD2. CDR3 length: 16 amino acids. Germline V gives CDR1 SGHTA, CDR2 FQGNSA. V was pared by 0 bases and J by 6 bases, with 8 bases of the junction left unmatched. The CDR3 nucleotides are TGTGCCAGCAGCTTAGCGGGGGGGACCTTAGGCAATGAGCAGTTCTTC. Encoded protein: CASSLAGGTLGNEQFF.

V gene TRBV6-5 combines with J gene TRBJ1-2, with unresolved D. Germline V gives CDR1 MNHEY, CDR2 SVGAGI. CDR3 length: 13 residues. V lost 0 bases to trimming and J lost 8 bases, with 10 bases between them. CDR3 residues: CASSYSPVVGYTF. CDR3 nucleotide sequence: TGTGCCAGCAGTTACTCTCCAGTTGTCGGCTACACCTTC.

This clonotype has a handful of counts. This chain joins TRBV7-9 and TRBJ1-1, with D perhaps matching TRBD1 (5 bases). From germline, CDR1 is SEHNR and CDR2 FQNEAQ (reference sequence). This CDR3 comprises 14 residues. Trimming cost V 5 bases and J 5 bases, with 15 bases left between them. DNA for the CDR3: TGTGCCAGCAGCCCAAGGGGAAGTTATACTGAAGCTTTCTTT. This sequence encodes CASSPRGSYTEAFF.

The chain employs TRBV5-1 and TRBJ1-5, with D perhaps matching TRBD1 (5 bases). The CDR3 length is 14 residues. Trimming stripped 3 bases from V and 3 bases from J, with 10 bases between. Per germline, CDR1 SGHRS and CDR2 YFSETQ. The CDR3 bases are TGCGCCAGCAGCTACACAGGTCTCAATCAGCCCCAGCATTTT. This sequence encodes CASSYTGLNQPQHF.

The chain recombines TRBV6-2 or TRBV6-3 with TRBJ2-2; D ambiguous. CDR1 and CDR2 from the germline V gene are MNHEY and SVGEGT. The CDR3 length is 14 residues. Trimming pared 0 bases from V and 6 bases from J, leaving 8 bases between. CDR3 nucleotide sequence: TGTGCCAGCAGTTACTCGACAAAGGCCGGGGAGCTGTTTTTT. It specifies CASSYSTKAGELFF.